A single sample gave rise to the 29 T cell receptor beta chains below, sequenced in a study of graft-versus-host responses after intestinal transplantation. Assay: immunoSEQ multiplex PCR; the TCRdb copy retains only in-frame clones and omits some. The sample carries 55,000 to 80,000 clones, 90% to 95% recorded once. Antigens for these TCRs are unknown. This sample comprised unstimulated CD8+ T cells sorted from spleen or lymph node cells, obtained before transplant. These receptors came from a human donor who was the organ donor for an intestinal transplant.

The rearrangement links TRBV28 to TRBJ2-1; 15 nucleotides align to TRBD2. J gave up 8 bases and V 5 bases, and 16 bases lay outside the gene matches. Germline V gene data show CDR1 as MDHEN and CDR2 as SYDVKM. The CDR3 runs 19 residues. CDR3 sequence: CASSPWTSGRAPRGDEQFF. For the CDR3, the DNA is TGTGCCAGCAGTCCCTGGACTAGCGGGAGGGCTCCCCGAGGAGATGAGCAGTTCTTC.

The genes are TRBV7-3 and TRBJ2-3; 7 positions match TRBD2. Germline lookup yields CDR1 SGHTA and CDR2 FQGTGA. This CDR3 has 16 residues. Trimming cost V 5 bases and J 1 base; bases outside gene matches: 9. In DNA form, the CDR3 reads TGTGCCAGCAGCCCGCCGGGAGGCATTGGCACAGATACGCAGTATTTT. Translation: CASSPPGGIGTDTQYF.

DNA for the CDR3: TGCGCCAGCAGGACACTAGGGGGGGACACTGAAGCTTTCTTT. This codes for CASRTLGGDTEAFF. The chain has TRBV10-2 and TRBJ1-1; possible D gene TRBD1, 6 bases. The CDR3 contains 14 residues. V lost 6 bases, J lost 3 bases, and 14 bases lay in between. Germline-derived CDR1 and CDR2 are WSHSY and SAAADI.

This clone was counted only a few times. The chain uses TRBV29-1 and TRBJ1-4; D might be TRBD1 (5 bases). The CDR3 length is 13 residues. The V end was cut by 5 bases, the J end by 8 bases, with 15 bases between. CDR1 is SQVTM, CDR2 ANQGSEA, per germline. The CDR3 region is CSVRKGAEEKLFF. In DNA form, the CDR3 reads TGCAGCGTTAGGAAAGGGGCAGAGGAAAAACTGTTTTTT.

The chain uses TRBV7-6 and TRBJ1-4; possible D gene TRBD1, 5 bases. V shed 5 bases and J shed 0 bases, with 10 bases lying between them. This CDR3 comprises 15 residues. Germline CDR1 reads SGHVS; CDR2 reads FNYEAQ. The CDR3 region has the DNA TGTGCCAGCAGCAGATCACAGGCAACTAATGAAAAACTGTTTTTT. Residues: CASSRSQATNEKLFF.

CDR3 in DNA: TGTGCCAGCACCTCAGGACTACACAATGAGCAGTTCTTC. It translates to CASTSGLHNEQFF. The chain recombines TRBV27 with TRBJ2-1; TRBD2 is a possible D gene (6 bases). There are 13 residues in the CDR3. Germline CDR1 MNHEY, CDR2 SMNVEV (reference sequence). V dropped 7 bases and J dropped 5 bases, with 12 bases sitting between them.

V and J are TRBV15 and TRBJ2-1; no definite D call. This CDR3 spans 15 amino acids. Germline V CDR1 and CDR2: LNHNV, YYDKDF (reference sequence). Trimming removed 0 bases at V and 4 bases at J, with 10 bases between. CDR3: CATSRDRATYNEQFF. The CDR3 bases are TGTGCCACCAGCAGAGATCGCGCTACTTACAATGAGCAGTTCTTC.

V gene TRBV7-2 combines with J gene TRBJ2-7; 9 positions match TRBD2. CDR3 size: 16 residues. Trimming took 4 bases from V and 7 from J; bases not matched to a gene: 14. Germline values: CDR1 SGHTA, CDR2 FQGNSA. CDR3 residues: CASSSMVGREGHEQYF. CDR3 DNA sequence: TGTGCCAGCAGCTCTATGGTTGGGCGGGAGGGCCATGAGCAGTACTTC.

The V call is TRBV10-2, the J call TRBJ1-2; TRBD1 aligns across 7 bases. CDR3 length: 16 residues. Germline values: CDR1 WSHSY, CDR2 SAAADI. V shed 2 bases, J shed 5 bases, and the junction held 11 bases outside the gene matches. The CDR3, as DNA: TGCGCCAGCAGTGAGGACCCCGGGACAGACTTGTATGGCTACACCTTC. Its translation is CASSEDPGTDLYGYTF.

The rearrangement links TRBV15 to TRBJ1-3; D possibly corresponds to TRBD1 (6 bases). Between the trimmed V and J ends, which lost 5 bases and 6 bases, there was a span of 23 bases. This CDR3 contains 17 residues. Germline V gene lookup returns CDR1 LNHNV and CDR2 YYDKDF (reference sequence). CDR3 sequence: CATSRHLRLGAENTIYF. The CDR3, as DNA: TGTGCCACCAGCCGCCACCTCAGGTTGGGGGCTGAAAACACCATATATTTT.

There are a few counts of this clone. The J gene is TRBJ2-1, the V gene TRBV28, with TRBD2 matching over 7 bases. Unmatched junction bases numbered 3, after V lost 2 bases and J lost 2 bases. Germline V gene lookup returns CDR1 MDHEN and CDR2 SYDVKM. The CDR3 extends over 15 amino acids. Here the CDR3 DNA reads TGTGCCAGCAGTTTACTAGCGGCCGCCTACAATGAGCAGTTCTTC. It yields the protein CASSLLAAAYNEQFF.

V and J are TRBV19 and TRBJ1-1; 9 nucleotides align to TRBD1. This CDR3 is 17 amino acids long. The germline CDR1 and CDR2 sequences are LNHDA and SQIVND (reference sequence). V dropped 5 bases and J dropped 4; count of bases not matched to a gene: 14. The CDR3 sequence is CASSPGQGTAWGTEAFF. The DNA of the CDR3 is TGTGCCAGTAGTCCGGGACAGGGAACAGCCTGGGGCACTGAAGCTTTCTTT.

The J gene is TRBJ2-7, the V gene TRBV28; 10 bases are shared with TRBD1. Germline CDR1 and CDR2: MDHEN and SYDVKM. Unmatched junction bases numbered 6, after V lost 7 bases and J lost 3 bases. The CDR3 sequence is 14 residues long. The CDR3: CASTRTGGSYEQYF. CDR3 coding DNA: TGTGCCAGCACCCGGACAGGGGGTAGCTACGAGCAGTACTTC.

This chain joins TRBV6-1 and TRBJ2-7, with TRBD1 matching over 7 bases. The CDR3 runs 14 residues. CDR1 MNHNS and CDR2 SASEGT come from the germline V gene. V trimming: 5 bases; J trimming: 4 bases; junction bases outside the gene matches: 8. The CDR3 DNA follows: TGTGCCAGCAGTCGCGAGACAGGGTTATACGAGCAGTACTTC. It codes for CASSRETGLYEQYF.

The J gene is TRBJ2-3, the V gene TRBV28; TRBD2 aligns across 8 bases. Trimming cost V 5 bases and J 6 bases; bases outside gene matches: 16. In germline, CDR1 is MDHEN, CDR2 SYDVKM. The CDR3 is 17 amino acids. In DNA form, the CDR3 reads TGTGCCAGCAGTCCCCAGCGGGAGCATTCCATCTTTGATACGCAGTATTTT. Residues: CASSPQREHSIFDTQYF.

This clone was seen a single time. The chain joins TRBV7-9 to TRBJ2-7; 7 bases agree with TRBD1. Trimming cost V 6 bases and J 0 bases; bases outside gene matches: 5. The germline gives CDR1 SEHNR, CDR2 FQNEAQ (reference sequence). The CDR3 spans 14 residues. The CDR3 DNA reads TGTGCCAGCAGTTCCGGACAGGACTCCTACGAGCAGTACTTC. It yields the protein CASSSGQDSYEQYF.

V usage is TRBV5-1 and J usage is TRBJ2-3, with 8 nucleotides matching TRBD2. With V trimmed by 3 bases and J by 2 bases, 8 bases remained unmatched. CDR3 length: 16 residues. Germline V gene lookup returns CDR1 SGHRS and CDR2 YFSETQ. CDR3 sequence: CASSSRTSSSTDTQYF. The CDR3 bases are TGCGCCAGCAGCTCCCGGACTAGCAGCTCCACAGATACGCAGTATTTT.

This rearrangement joins TRBV9 to TRBJ2-3; 10 bases agree with TRBD2. The trim removed 3 bases at V and 2 bases at J, leaving 6 bases unmatched. CDR1 SGDLS and CDR2 YYNGEE come from the germline V gene. CDR3 size: 16 residues. The CDR3 sequence is CASSGLAGGYTDTQYF. The DNA of the CDR3 is TGTGCCAGCAGCGGATTAGCGGGAGGCTACACAGATACGCAGTATTTT.

This clone was counted a few times. The chain links TRBV6-1 to TRBJ1-5, with 8 bases that match TRBD1. Per germline, CDR1 MNHNS and CDR2 SASEGT. There are 14 residues in the CDR3. V shed 3 bases and J 8 bases; nucleotides not matched to a gene: 6. DNA of the CDR3: TGTGCCAGCAGTGAGCAGGGGGCTTTTGAGCCCCAGCATTTT. This encodes CASSEQGAFEPQHF.

The rearrangement joins TRBV7-8 to TRBJ2-7, with TRBD2 matching 9 bases. This CDR3 comprises 18 residues. Germline loops: CDR1 SGHVS, CDR2 FQNEAQ. The J segment lost 5 bases and the V segment lost 4 bases, leaving 18 bases of the junction unmatched. This chain's CDR3 is CASSSTRGWTSAGDEQYF. For the CDR3, the DNA is TGTGCCAGCAGCTCTACTCGTGGATGGACTAGCGCTGGGGACGAGCAGTACTTC.

Comments on this clone: Distinct nucleotide sequences in the sample also encode this CDR3. This sequence joins TRBV19 and TRBJ1-5; tentative D call: TRBD1 (5 bases). CDR1 and CDR2 (germline): LNHDA, SQIVND (reference sequence). CDR3 length: 12 residues. Between the trimmed V and J ends, which lost 7 bases and 2 bases, there was a span of 6 bases. In DNA form, the CDR3 reads TGTGCCAGTAAGACAGGCAATCAGCCCCAGCATTTT. Protein: CASKTGNQPQHF.

The chain uses TRBV11-1 and TRBJ2-3; 11 bases align to TRBD2. Germline values: CDR1 SGHAT, CDR2 FQDESV (reference sequence). The V segment lost 5 bases and the J segment 2 bases; nucleotides outside the gene matches: 3. This CDR3 spans 15 amino acids. CDR3 amino acids: CASSPGLADTDTQYF. The CDR3 coding sequence is TGTGCCAGCAGCCCGGGACTAGCGGACACAGATACGCAGTATTTT.

The chain carries TRBV9 and TRBJ1-5; no firm D call. Trimming shortened V by 3 bases and J by 0 bases, and 7 bases separated the two germline ends. CDR3 length: 14 amino acids. Germline V CDR1 and CDR2: SGDLS, YYNGEE. CDR3 in DNA: TGTGCCAGCAGCGCATCCGGTAGCAATCAGCCCCAGCATTTT. It encodes CASSASGSNQPQHF.

V usage is TRBV7-9 and J usage is TRBJ2-7, with 7 bases aligning to TRBD1. The J segment lost 6 bases and the V segment lost 4 bases, leaving 6 bases of the junction unmatched. The germline CDR1 and CDR2 sequences are SEHNR and FQNEAQ (reference sequence). This CDR3 spans 13 amino acids. CDR3 protein: CASSSGQVPEQYF. CDR3 coding DNA: TGTGCCAGCAGCTCCGGACAGGTCCCCGAGCAGTACTTC.

This clone was seen once. The V gene is TRBV5-1, the J gene TRBJ2-1; D is possibly TRBD1 (6 bases). The CDR3 loop spans 17 amino acids. Trimming removed 1 base from V and 6 bases from J, with 20 bases in between. CDR1 SGHRS and CDR2 YFSETQ come from the germline V gene. The CDR3 DNA reads TGCGCCAGCAGCTTGAACAGGGAGTATCAAGTAGTCAATGAGCAGTTCTTC. Encoded protein: CASSLNREYQVVNEQFF. Variable domain in full (rest from reference TRBV5-1 and TRBJ2-1): KAGVTQTPRYLIKTRGQQVTLSCSPISGHRSVSWYQQTPGQGLQFLFEYFSETQRNKGNFPGRFSGRQFSNSRSEMNVSTLELGDSALYLCASSLNREYQVVNEQFFGPGTRLTVL.

The V and J genes are TRBV4-3 and TRBJ2-1; 7 bases line up with TRBD2. The J segment lost 2 bases and the V segment lost 0 bases, leaving 13 bases of the junction unmatched. The CDR3 runs to 19 residues. Germline-derived CDR1 and CDR2 are LGHNA and YSLEER. The CDR3 DNA is TGCGCCAGCAGCCAAGAGGCTTTGACTAGCCTCCTAGCCTACAATGAGCAGTTCTTC. This translates into CASSQEALTSLLAYNEQFF.

This clone was counted between two and nine times. The genes are TRBV6-6 and TRBJ2-7; D might be TRBD2 (5 bases). CDR3 size: 15 residues. V lost 2 bases and J lost 0, with 11 bases in between. Germline V gene lookup returns CDR1 MNHNY and CDR2 SVGAGI (reference sequence). CDR3 DNA sequence: TGTGCCAGCAGTTACATCGGGGTCAACTCCTACGAGCAGTACTTC. Translated, it gives CASSYIGVNSYEQYF.

The chain combines TRBV9 with TRBJ1-2; 7 bases align to TRBD1. Germline CDR1 SGDLS, CDR2 YYNGEE. The length of the CDR3 is 13 residues. V was clipped by 5 bases and J by 8 bases; unmatched bases: 9. CDR3 sequence: CASSSTTGRGYTF. The CDR3 DNA is TGTGCCAGCAGTAGTACGACAGGGAGAGGCTACACCTTC.

This chain uses TRBV7-3 with TRBJ2-1, with D possibly being TRBD1 (5 bases). The germline CDR1 and CDR2 sequences are SGHTA and FQGTGA. V was clipped by 5 bases and J by 8 bases, with 25 bases between them. CDR3 length equals 17 residues. CDR3 bases: TGTGCCAGCAGCCGACCGAGAGGCAATGAGACAGACGATGAGCAGTTCTTC. Amino acids: CASSRPRGNETDDEQFF.